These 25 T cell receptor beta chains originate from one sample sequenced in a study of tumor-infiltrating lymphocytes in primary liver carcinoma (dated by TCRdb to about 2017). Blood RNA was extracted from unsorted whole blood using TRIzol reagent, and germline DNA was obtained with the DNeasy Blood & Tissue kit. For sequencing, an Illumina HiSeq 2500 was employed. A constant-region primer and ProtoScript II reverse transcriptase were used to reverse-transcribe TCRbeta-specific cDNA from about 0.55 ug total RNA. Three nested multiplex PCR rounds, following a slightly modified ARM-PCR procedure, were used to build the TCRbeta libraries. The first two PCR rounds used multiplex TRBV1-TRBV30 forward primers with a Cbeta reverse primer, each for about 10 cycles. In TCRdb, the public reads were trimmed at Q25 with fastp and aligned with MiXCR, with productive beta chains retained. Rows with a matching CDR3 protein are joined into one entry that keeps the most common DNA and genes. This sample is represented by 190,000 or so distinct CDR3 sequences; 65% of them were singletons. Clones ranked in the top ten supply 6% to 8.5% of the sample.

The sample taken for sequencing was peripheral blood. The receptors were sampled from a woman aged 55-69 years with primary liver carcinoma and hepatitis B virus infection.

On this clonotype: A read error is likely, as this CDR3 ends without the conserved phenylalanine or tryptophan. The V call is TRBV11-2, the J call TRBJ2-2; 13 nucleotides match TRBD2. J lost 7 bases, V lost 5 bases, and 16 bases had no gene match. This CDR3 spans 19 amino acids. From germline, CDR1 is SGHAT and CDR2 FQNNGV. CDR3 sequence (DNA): TGTGCCAGCAGCCCCGACCTCGGGACTAGCGGGATGGGGAGCGGGGAGCTGTTTCTT. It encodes CASSPDLGTSGMGSGELFL.

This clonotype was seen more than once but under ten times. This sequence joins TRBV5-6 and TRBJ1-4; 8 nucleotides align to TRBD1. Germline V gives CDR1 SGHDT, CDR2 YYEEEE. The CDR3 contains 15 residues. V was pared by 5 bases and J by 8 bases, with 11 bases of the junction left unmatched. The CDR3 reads CASSARGLTVEKLFF. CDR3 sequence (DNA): TGTGCCAGCAGTGCCAGGGGGCTAACCGTCGAAAAACTGTTTTTT.

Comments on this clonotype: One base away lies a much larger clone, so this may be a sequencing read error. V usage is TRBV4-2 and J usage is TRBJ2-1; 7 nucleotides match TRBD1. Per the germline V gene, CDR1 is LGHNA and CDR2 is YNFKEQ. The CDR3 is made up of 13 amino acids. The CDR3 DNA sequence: TGTGCCAGCAACCAATCCGACAGGGAAGTTCAGTTCTTC. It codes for CASNQSDREVQFF.

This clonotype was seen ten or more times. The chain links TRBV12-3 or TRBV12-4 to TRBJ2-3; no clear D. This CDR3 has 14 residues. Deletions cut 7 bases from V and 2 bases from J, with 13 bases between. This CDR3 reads CASNLGRDTDTQYF. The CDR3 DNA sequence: TGTGCCAGCAACTTGGGAAGGGACACAGATACGCAGTATTTT.

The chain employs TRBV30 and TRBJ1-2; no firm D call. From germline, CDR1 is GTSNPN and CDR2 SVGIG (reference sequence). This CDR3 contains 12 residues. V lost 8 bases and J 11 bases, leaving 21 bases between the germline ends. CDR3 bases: TGTGCCAGATACATGGTTAACTACGGGTACACCTTC. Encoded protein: CARYMVNYGYTF.

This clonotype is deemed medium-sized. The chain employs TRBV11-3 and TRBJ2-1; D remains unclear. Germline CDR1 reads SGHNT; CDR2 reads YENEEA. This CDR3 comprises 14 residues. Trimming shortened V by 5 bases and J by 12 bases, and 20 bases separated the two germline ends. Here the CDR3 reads CASSRQNGVEPQFF. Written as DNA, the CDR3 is TGTGCCAGCAGCCGGCAGAATGGGGTAGAGCCGCAGTTCTTC.

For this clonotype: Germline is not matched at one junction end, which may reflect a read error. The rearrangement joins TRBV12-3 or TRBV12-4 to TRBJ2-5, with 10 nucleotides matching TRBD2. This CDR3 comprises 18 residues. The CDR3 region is CTSSLRWLAGVSIETQYF. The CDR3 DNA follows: TGTACCAGCAGTTTAAGGTGGCTAGCGGGAGTGTCTATAGAGACCCAGTACTTC.

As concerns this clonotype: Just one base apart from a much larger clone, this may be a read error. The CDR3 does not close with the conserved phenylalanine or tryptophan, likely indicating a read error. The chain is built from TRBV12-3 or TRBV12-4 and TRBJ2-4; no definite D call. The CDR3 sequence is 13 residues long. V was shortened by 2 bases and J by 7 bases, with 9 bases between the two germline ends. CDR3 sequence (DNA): TGTGCCAGCAGTTTAAGGCCCCTTAACATTCAGTACATC. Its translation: CASSLRPLNIQYI.

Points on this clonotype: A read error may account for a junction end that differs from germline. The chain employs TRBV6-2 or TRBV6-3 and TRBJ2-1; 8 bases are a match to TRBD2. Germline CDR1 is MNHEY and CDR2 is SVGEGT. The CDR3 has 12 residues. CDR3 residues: CASTSGSNEQFF. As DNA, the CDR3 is TGTGCCAGCACTAGCGGGTCCAATGAGCAGTTTTTC.

The CDR3 region is CASSLLGAEANVLTF. In DNA, the CDR3 is TGTGCCAGCAGCTTGTTGGGGGCTGAGGCCAACGTCCTGACTTTC. The V and J genes are TRBV5-4 and TRBJ2-6; possible D gene TRBD1, 6 bases. V was shortened by 1 base and J by 6 bases, with 11 bases between the two germline ends. Germline assignment: CDR1 SGHNT and CDR2 YYREEE (reference sequence). There are 15 residues in the CDR3. Combining the CDR3 with reference TRBV5-4 and TRBJ2-6 gives the whole variable domain ETGVTQSPTHLIKTRGQQVTLRCSSQSGHNTVSWYQQALGQGPQFIFQYYREEENGRGNFPPRFSGLQFPNYSSELNVNALELDDSALYLCASSLLGAEANVLTFGAGSRLTVL.

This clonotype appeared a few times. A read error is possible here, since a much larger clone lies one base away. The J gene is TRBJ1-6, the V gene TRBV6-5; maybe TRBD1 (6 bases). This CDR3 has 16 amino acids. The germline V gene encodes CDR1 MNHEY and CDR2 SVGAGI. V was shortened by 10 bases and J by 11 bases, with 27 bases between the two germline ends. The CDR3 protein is CANSPLRTAHEAPLHF. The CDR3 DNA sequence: TGTGCCAACAGCCCCCTCCGGACAGCTCACGAGGCACCCCTCCACTTT.

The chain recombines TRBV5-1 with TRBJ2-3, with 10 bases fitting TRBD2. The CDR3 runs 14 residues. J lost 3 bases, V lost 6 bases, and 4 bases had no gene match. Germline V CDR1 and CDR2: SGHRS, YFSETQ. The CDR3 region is CASKAGGVTDTQYF. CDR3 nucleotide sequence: TGCGCCAGCAAAGCGGGAGGGGTGACAGATACGCAGTATTTT.

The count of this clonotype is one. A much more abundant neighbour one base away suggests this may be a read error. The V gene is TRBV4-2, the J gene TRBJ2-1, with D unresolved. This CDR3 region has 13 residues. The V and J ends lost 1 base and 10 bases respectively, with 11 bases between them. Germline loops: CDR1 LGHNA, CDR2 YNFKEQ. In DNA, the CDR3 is TGTGCCAGCAGCCAAGTTAGATCCCCCGAGCAGTTCTTC. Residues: CASSQVRSPEQFF.

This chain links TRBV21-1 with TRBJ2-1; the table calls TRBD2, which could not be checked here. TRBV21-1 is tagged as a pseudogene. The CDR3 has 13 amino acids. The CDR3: CASSTEGLNEQFF. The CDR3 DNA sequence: TGTGCCAGCAGCACAGAGGGACTAAATGAGCAGTTCTTC.

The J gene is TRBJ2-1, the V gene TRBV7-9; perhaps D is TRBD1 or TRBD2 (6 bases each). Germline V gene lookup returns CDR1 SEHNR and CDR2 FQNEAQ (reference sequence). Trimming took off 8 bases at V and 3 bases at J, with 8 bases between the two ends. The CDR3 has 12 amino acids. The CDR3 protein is CASRGLYNEQFF. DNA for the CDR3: TGTGCCAGCCGGGGGCTCTACAATGAGCAGTTCTTC.

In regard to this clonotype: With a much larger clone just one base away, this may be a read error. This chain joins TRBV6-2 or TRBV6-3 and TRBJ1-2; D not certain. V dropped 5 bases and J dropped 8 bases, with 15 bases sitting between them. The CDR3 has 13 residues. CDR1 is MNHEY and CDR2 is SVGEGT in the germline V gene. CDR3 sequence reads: CASSPRGQRGYTF. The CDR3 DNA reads TGTGCCAGCAGTCCCCGGGGTCAGAGGGGCTACACCTTC.

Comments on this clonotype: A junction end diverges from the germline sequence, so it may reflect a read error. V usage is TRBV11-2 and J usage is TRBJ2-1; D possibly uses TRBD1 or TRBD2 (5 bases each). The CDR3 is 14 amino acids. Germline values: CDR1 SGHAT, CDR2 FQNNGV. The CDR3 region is CVSSLSGTYNELFF. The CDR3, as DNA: TGTGTCAGCAGCTTAAGTGGGACGTACAACGAGCTGTTCTTC.

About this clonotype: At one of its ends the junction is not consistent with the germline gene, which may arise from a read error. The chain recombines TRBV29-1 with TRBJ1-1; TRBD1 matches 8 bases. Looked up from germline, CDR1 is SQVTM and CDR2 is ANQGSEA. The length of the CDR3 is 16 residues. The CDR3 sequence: CSVGTRQGIMNTDAFF. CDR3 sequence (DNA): TGCAGCGTTGGTACCCGACAGGGGATCATGAATACTGATGCTTTCTTT.

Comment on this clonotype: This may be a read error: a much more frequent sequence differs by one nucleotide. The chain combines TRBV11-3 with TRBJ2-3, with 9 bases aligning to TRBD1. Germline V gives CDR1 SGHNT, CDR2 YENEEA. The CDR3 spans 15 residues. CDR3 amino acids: CVSSLGQGSTDTQYF. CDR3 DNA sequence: TGTGTCAGCAGCTTAGGACAGGGGAGCACAGATACGCAGTATTTT. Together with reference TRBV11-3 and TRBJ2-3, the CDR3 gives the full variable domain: EAGVVQSPRYKIIEKKQPVAFWCNPISGHNTLYWYLQNLGQGPELLIRYENEEAVDDSQLPKDRFSAERLKGVDSTLKIQPAELGDSAVYLCVSSLGQGSTDTQYFGPGTRLTVL.

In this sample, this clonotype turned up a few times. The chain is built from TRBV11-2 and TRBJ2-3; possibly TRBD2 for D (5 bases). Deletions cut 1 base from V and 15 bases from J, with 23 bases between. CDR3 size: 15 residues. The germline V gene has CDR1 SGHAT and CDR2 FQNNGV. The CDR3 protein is CASSLVRRSTDMQYF. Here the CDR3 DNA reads TGTGCCAGCAGCTTAGTGCGGAGGAGCACAGACATGCAATATTTT.

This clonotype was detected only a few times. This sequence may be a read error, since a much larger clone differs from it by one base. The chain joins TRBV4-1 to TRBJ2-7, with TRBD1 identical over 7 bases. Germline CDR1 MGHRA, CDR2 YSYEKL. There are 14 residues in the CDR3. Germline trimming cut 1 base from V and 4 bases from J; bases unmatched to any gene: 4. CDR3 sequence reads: CASSQAGQSYEQYF. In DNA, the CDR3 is TGCGCCAGCAGCCAAGCGGGACAGAGTTACGAGCAGTACTTC.

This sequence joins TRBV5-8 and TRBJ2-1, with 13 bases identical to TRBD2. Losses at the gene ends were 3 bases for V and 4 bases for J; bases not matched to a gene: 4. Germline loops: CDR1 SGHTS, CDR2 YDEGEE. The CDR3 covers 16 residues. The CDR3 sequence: CASSSGLAGLYNEQFF. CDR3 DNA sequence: TGTGCCAGCAGCTCGGGACTAGCGGGATTATACAATGAGCAGTTCTTC.

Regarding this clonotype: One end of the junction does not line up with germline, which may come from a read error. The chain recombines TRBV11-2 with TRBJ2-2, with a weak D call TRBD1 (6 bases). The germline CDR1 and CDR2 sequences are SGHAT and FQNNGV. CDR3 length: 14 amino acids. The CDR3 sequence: CAGTGQPNIGELFF. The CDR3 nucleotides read TGTGCCGGTACAGGACAGCCGAACATCGGGGAGCTGTTTTTT.

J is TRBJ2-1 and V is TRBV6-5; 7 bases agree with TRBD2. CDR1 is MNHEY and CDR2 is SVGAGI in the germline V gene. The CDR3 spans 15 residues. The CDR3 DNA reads TGTGACGGCAGTACGGCGGGGGTTTCCTACAATGAGCAGTTCTTC. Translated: CDGSTAGVSYNEQFF.

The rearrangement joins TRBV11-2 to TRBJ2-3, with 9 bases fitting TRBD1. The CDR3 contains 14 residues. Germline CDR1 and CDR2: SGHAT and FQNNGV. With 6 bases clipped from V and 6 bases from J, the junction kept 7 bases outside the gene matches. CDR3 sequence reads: CASSVRQGGDTQYF. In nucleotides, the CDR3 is TGTGCCAGCAGTGTACGACAGGGGGGGGATACGCAGTATTTT.